This is a list of T cell receptor beta chains from one sample in a study of T-cell memory formation after mild COVID-19. In TCRdb, the 5' RACE reads were re-called with MiXCR into one record per CDR3 protein. Seen here are 95,000 to 120,000 distinct CDR3 sequences, approximately 21% observed once, and the top ten hold about 42%. Sequencing used PBMCs or a T cell subset sorted from them (not recorded which). These receptors were obtained from a man between 18 and 35 years old who had mild COVID-19 (a few samples of this study predate the infection). Cell type and time point are not known. CDR3s include the opening cysteine and the closing phenylalanine or tryptophan. A D gene is named only where the DNA matches it firmly. Only part of the rows carry a size: once, few, many, or a class if the clone is expanded.

clone size,D gene,V gene,J gene,CDR3 protein,CDR3 DNA
.,.,TRBV18,TRBJ2-7,CASSPDSSYEQYF,TGTGCCAGCTCACCCGACAGCTCCTACGAGCAGTACTTC
few,.,TRBV4-3,TRBJ1-1,CASSQDPTADKNTEAFF,TGCGCCAGCAGCCAAGACCCTACTGCGGACAAGAACACTGAAGCTTTCTTT
.,TRBD1,TRBV12-3/TRBV12-4,TRBJ1-5,CASSLYRDRGPFQHF,TGTGCCAGCAGTTTATACCGGGACAGGGGGCCGTTCCAGCATTTT
few,.,TRBV29-1,TRBJ2-6,CSVVGSGANVLTF,TGCAGCGTCGTGGGCTCTGGGGCCAACGTCCTGACTTTC
few,.,TRBV15,TRBJ2-1,CATSGGVTEQFF,TGTGCCACCAGCGGAGGGGTTACTGAGCAGTTCTTC
.,.,TRBV29-1,TRBJ1-4,CSVSDRFNNEKLFF,TGCAGCGTCAGTGACAGGTTTAATAATGAAAAACTGTTTTTT
.,.,TRBV7-9,TRBJ1-5,CASSHDGDQPQHF,TGTGCCAGCAGCCACGACGGAGATCAGCCCCAGCATTTT
.,TRBD1,TRBV19,TRBJ2-7,CASSRLRGSSYEQYF,TGTGCCAGTAGTCGGCTCAGGGGGAGCTCCTACGAGCAGTACTTC
.,.,TRBV4-3,TRBJ2-7,CASSQTNSASSYEQYF,TGCGCCAGCAGCCAGACAAACTCCGCCTCCTCCTACGAGCAGTACTTC
few,.,TRBV6-2/TRBV6-3,TRBJ2-1,CASSYANEQFF,TGTGCCAGCAGTTACGCTAATGAGCAGTTCTTC
few,.,TRBV27,TRBJ2-3,CASSNTDTQYF,TGTGCCAGCAGTAACACAGATACGCAGTATTTT
few,.,TRBV6-1,TRBJ2-1,CASSKKTEQFF,TGTGCCAGCAGTAAGAAGACGGAGCAGTTCTTC
.,.,TRBV19,TRBJ2-1,CASSIARRSRGEQFF,TGTGCCAGTAGTATAGCGCGGAGAAGCAGGGGTGAGCAGTTCTTC
.,.,TRBV29-1,TRBJ1-1,CSVGIIEAFF,TGCAGCGTTGGGATCATTGAAGCTTTCTTT
.,TRBD1,TRBV5-6,TRBJ2-6,CASNLQGAGANVLTF,TGTGCCAGCAACTTACAGGGGGCGGGGGCCAACGTCCTGACTTTC
once,.,TRBV9,TRBJ2-5,CASSTWAGYQETQYF,TGTGCCAGCAGCACGTGGGCGGGTTACCAAGAGACCCAGTACTTC
few,.,TRBV7-3,TRBJ2-1,CASSFQGGNEQFF,TGTGCCAGCAGCTTCCAGGGTGGCAATGAGCAGTTCTTC
few,.,TRBV5-1,TRBJ2-2,CASSLGTANTGELFF,TGCGCCAGCAGCCTAGGGACGGCGAACACCGGGGAGCTGTTTTTT
few,TRBD2,TRBV7-2,TRBJ2-3,CASSWLASGVDTQYF,TGTGCCAGCAGCTGGTTGGCTAGCGGGGTAGATACGCAGTATTTT
.,.,TRBV4-3,TRBJ1-1,CASSHSGRLNTEAFF,TGCGCCAGCAGCCACTCCGGACGGCTGAACACTGAAGCTTTCTTT
few,.,TRBV6-2/TRBV6-3,TRBJ2-5,CASSSGGTQYF,TGTGCCAGCAGTTCTGGGGGGACCCAGTACTTC
.,.,TRBV29-1,TRBJ2-7,CSAQSSYEQYF,TGCAGCGCCCAAAGTAGCTACGAGCAGTACTTC